Sequencing of this T cell receptor beta chain was carried out in a study of T cell responses to AZD1222 COVID-19 vaccine. The germline gives CDR1 SGHKS, CDR2 YYEKEE (reference sequence). V gave up 0 bases and J gave up 4 bases, with 16 bases separating them. This CDR3 comprises 16 residues. TCRdb's copy holds only in-frame clones and misses some; the assay was immunoSEQ multiplex PCR. The sample contains 110,000 to 150,000 clones, approximately 90% of which appear only once. This TCR came from an adult who received the AZD1222 COVID-19 vaccine. The genes are TRBV5-5 and TRBJ1-1; weak D call: TRBD1 (6 bases). Sequenced material: peripheral blood, taken 28 days after the second AZD1222 dose. The DNA for the CDR3 is TGTGCCAGCAGCTTGGCAAGGGGGAGGTGGGGCACTGAAGCTTTCTTT. This sequence encodes CASSLARGRWGTEAFF.